This T cell receptor (beta chain) was recorded in a study of cytomegalovirus exposure and HLA in healthy donors. J gave up 4 bases and V 3 bases, and 7 bases lay outside the gene matches. CDR3 length: 15 residues. Germline V gene lookup returns CDR1 SEHNR and CDR2 FQNEAQ (reference sequence). The study's findings and limits: It was reported that the classifier diagnosed cytomegalovirus status with high specificity and sensitivity in both the original and validation cohorts.

The table came from immunoSEQ multiplex PCR; TCRdb's copy has only in-frame clones and leaves some out. The sample has 150,000 or so clones, around nine tenths seen once. Concerning this clone itself: As yet, its antigen is unknown.

The sequencing input was PBMCs. The receptor was derived from a woman aged 25 to 39 in good health and CMV-seronegative. The V gene is TRBV7-9, the J gene TRBJ1-2, with 8 bases matching TRBD1. CDR3: CASSLSGTGIYGYTF. The CDR3, as DNA: TGTGCCAGCAGCTTGTCAGGGACAGGAATCTATGGCTACACCTTC.